Listed here are 27 T cell receptor beta chains from one sample, sequenced in a study of regulatory T cells in long-lasting Graves disease. Sequencing libraries for TCR beta were prepared with iRepertoire HTBI primers and Arm-PCR of CDR3 regions. In TCRdb, the multiplex PCR reads were re-called with MiXCR into one record per CDR3 protein. Of around 400,000 distinct CDR3 sequences in the sample, around a fifth were seen once. This sample's time point: persistent/refractory GD, antithyroid drugs over 5 years with positive TRAb. The TCR library was prepared using RNA isolated from PBMCs. The sample was peripheral blood mononuclear cells (PBMCs), taken when the disease was refractory, from a patient treated with antithyroid drugs. The receptors here all came from a female donor with Graves disease.

This clonotype was counted ten times or more. The CDR3 sequence is CASSQEGRASQETQYF. DNA of the CDR3: TGTGCCAGCAGCCAAGAGGGCAGGGCATCCCAAGAGACCCAGTACTTC. The chain carries TRBV3-1 and TRBJ2-5; a weak D match, TRBD1 (5 bases). This CDR3 is built from 16 residues. The germline V gene has CDR1 LGHDT and CDR2 YNNKEL (reference sequence). V was clipped by 0 bases and J by 1 base, with 12 bases between them.

The sample holds many counts of this clonotype. This sequence joins TRBV6-1 and TRBJ2-7, with 10 nucleotides matching TRBD2. Germline CDR1 and CDR2: MNHNS and SASEGT. There are 13 residues in the CDR3. V was clipped by 5 bases and J by 5 bases; unmatched bases: 3. DNA of the CDR3: TGTGCCAGCAGTCCTAGCGGGAGCCACGAGCAGTACTTC. As protein: CASSPSGSHEQYF.

The table lists this clonotype with many counts. This chain joins TRBV5-1 and TRBJ1-5, with TRBD1 matching 7 bases. Trimming removed 1 base from V and 7 bases from J; junction bases left unmatched: 2. The CDR3 spans 13 residues. Germline V CDR1 and CDR2: SGHRS, YFSETQ. The CDR3 is CASSLTGEQPQHF. CDR3 DNA: TGCGCCAGCAGCTTGACAGGGGAACAGCCCCAGCATTTT.

This clonotype has at least ten counts. The chain uses TRBV3-1 and TRBJ2-4, with D hard to call. This CDR3 is 15 amino acids long. The V and J ends lost 4 bases and 1 base respectively, with 11 bases between them. The germline V gene encodes CDR1 LGHDT and CDR2 YNNKEL (reference sequence). CDR3 nucleotide sequence: TGTGCCAGCAGCCTTTCAACGAAGGCCAAAAACATTCAGTACTTC. This gives the protein CASSLSTKAKNIQYF.

V usage is TRBV29-1 and J usage is TRBJ2-7; weak D call: TRBD2 (6 bases). The CDR3 contains 13 residues. V lost 5 bases and J lost 2, with 13 bases in between. Per the germline V gene, CDR1 is SQVTM and CDR2 is ANQGSEA. In DNA, the CDR3 is TGCAGCGTTTCCTTGCGGGACGCCTACGAGCAGTACTTC. Protein sequence: CSVSLRDAYEQYF.

This clonotype has more than one count but fewer than ten. J is TRBJ2-2 and V is TRBV27; possibly TRBD2 for D (6 bases). The CDR3 totals 12 residues. Per germline, CDR1 MNHEY and CDR2 SMNVEV (reference sequence). Trimming stripped 8 bases from V and 4 bases from J, with 8 bases between. Here the CDR3 reads CASHGGTGELFF. The CDR3 bases are TGTGCCAGCCACGGGGGCACCGGGGAGCTGTTTTTT.

The chain has TRBV6-5 and TRBJ2-7; weak D call: TRBD1 (5 bases). Trimming took off 2 bases at V and 5 bases at J, with 7 bases between the two ends. The CDR3 spans 12 residues. Germline V gene lookup returns CDR1 MNHEY and CDR2 SVGAGI. CDR3 protein: CASSYQTDEQYF. The CDR3 region has the DNA TGTGCCAGCAGTTACCAGACAGACGAGCAGTACTTC.

This clonotype occurred many times. This chain connects TRBV15 to TRBJ2-5; the D is unclear. Germline CDR1 is LNHNV and CDR2 is YYDKDF (reference sequence). V lost 0 bases to trimming and J lost 5 bases, with 10 bases between them. There are 14 residues in the CDR3. Here the CDR3 DNA reads TGTGCCACCAGCAGAGATAGGTTCTTCGAGACCCAGTACTTC. This translates into CATSRDRFFETQYF.

This clonotype was seen ten or more times. The chain has TRBV28 and TRBJ2-7, with TRBD1 as a possible D gene (5 bases). Deletions cut 0 bases from V and 2 bases from J, with 11 bases between. The V gene's germline CDR1 is MDHEN and CDR2 SYDVKM. This CDR3 contains 15 residues. DNA for the CDR3: TGTGCCAGCAGTTTATGGAAGGGGCCGGCCTACGAGCAGTACTTC. Its translation: CASSLWKGPAYEQYF.

V and J are TRBV28 and TRBJ2-7, with D hard to call. Germline V gene sequence: CDR1 MDHEN, CDR2 SYDVKM. The length of the CDR3 is 14 residues. V shed 3 bases and J shed 4 bases, with 13 bases lying between them. CDR3 sequence reads: CASSLSLWAYEQYF. In DNA form, the CDR3 reads TGTGCCAGCAGTTTGTCACTCTGGGCTTACGAGCAGTACTTC.

This clonotype was detected a few times. A much larger clone sits a single nucleotide away, making a read error possible. V and J are TRBV2 and TRBJ1-2; TRBD1 agrees at 8 bases. The V segment lost 4 bases and the J segment 1 base; nucleotides outside the gene matches: 17. CDR3 length equals 19 residues. From germline, CDR1 is SNHLY and CDR2 FYNNEI. The CDR3 sequence is CASSGNKLGEQGVNYGYTF. CDR3 coding DNA: TGTGCCAGCAGTGGAAATAAGTTGGGTGAACAGGGGGTTAACTATGGCTACACCTTC. The full variable domain, with the rest looked up from reference TRBV2 and TRBJ1-2, is EPEVTQTPSHQVTQMGQEVILRCVPISNHLYFYWYRQILGQKVEFLVSFYNNEISEKSEIFDDQFSVERPDGSNFTLKIRSTKLEDSAMYFCASSGNKLGEQGVNYGYTFGSGTRLTVV.

This clonotype occurred many times. The chain recombines TRBV29-1 with TRBJ2-7; 10 nucleotides line up with TRBD1. Per germline, CDR1 SQVTM and CDR2 ANQGSEA. Germline trimming cut 5 bases from V and 4 bases from J; bases unmatched to any gene: 2. The CDR3 runs to 12 residues. In nucleotides, the CDR3 is TGCAGCGTTCGACAGGGGGCTTACGAGCAGTACTTC. It encodes CSVRQGAYEQYF.

This clonotype was counted at least ten times. The genes are TRBV12-3 or TRBV12-4 and TRBJ1-3; possibly TRBD1 for D (5 bases). V lost 8 bases and J lost 0, with 20 bases in between. CDR3 size: 17 residues. The CDR3 loop is CASSGLGRAISGNTIYF. CDR3 sequence (DNA): TGTGCCAGCTCGGGGCTGGGCAGGGCGATCTCTGGAAACACCATATATTTT.

A note on this clonotype: The CDR3 carries no conserved terminal phenylalanine or tryptophan, so it likely arises from a read error. The chain has TRBV25-1 and TRBJ1-2, with TRBD1 identical over 8 bases. The junction had 4 bases not matched to a gene; V was cut back by 6 bases and J by 1 base. The CDR3 length is 14 residues. Germline CDR1 is MGHDK and CDR2 is SYGVNS. CDR3 in amino acids: CASSSTGGNYGYTY. CDR3 DNA: TGTGCCAGCAGCTCCACAGGGGGTAACTATGGCTACACCTAC.

The chain combines TRBV4-1 with TRBJ2-5; D not resolved. V was trimmed by 2 bases and J by 0 bases, leaving 7 bases between them. CDR1 is MGHRA, CDR2 YSYEKL, per germline. The CDR3 spans 14 residues. The CDR3 loop is CASSQREYQETQYF. The CDR3 region has the DNA TGCGCCAGCAGCCAACGAGAGTACCAAGAGACCCAGTACTTC.

This clonotype was counted at least ten times. The gene calls are TRBV2 and TRBJ2-5; 7 bases are a match to TRBD1. The length of the CDR3 is 13 residues. Germline-derived CDR1 and CDR2 are SNHLY and FYNNEI. V shed 6 bases, J shed 5 bases, and the junction held 6 bases outside the gene matches. The CDR3 spells CASSLDRAETQYF. The DNA of the CDR3 is TGTGCCAGCAGCCTCGACAGGGCTGAGACCCAGTACTTC.

CDR3 loop: CASIGHRDTYTGELFF. As DNA, the CDR3 is TGTGCCAGTATTGGTCACCGGGACACTTACACCGGGGAGCTGTTTTTT. V usage is TRBV19 and J usage is TRBJ2-2; tentatively, D is TRBD1 (6 bases). Trimming took off 7 bases at V and 3 bases at J, with 18 bases between the two ends. Germline CDR1 is LNHDA and CDR2 is SQIVND (reference sequence). The CDR3 consists of 16 residues.

This clonotype was observed at least ten times. The chain uses TRBV20-1 and TRBJ1-6, with D possibly being TRBD1 (5 bases). Germline CDR1 and CDR2: DFQATT and SNEGSKA (reference sequence). The CDR3 loop spans 14 amino acids. Trimming stripped 6 bases from V and 7 bases from J, with 16 bases between. CDR3 sequence (DNA): TGCAGTGCCCCCGTGGGGGGACGGAATTCACCCCTCCACTTT. Translated: CSAPVGGRNSPLHF.

This clonotype appeared a few times. This chain uses TRBV6-5 with TRBJ2-1, with a weak D call TRBD2 (5 bases). Germline V gene data show CDR1 as MNHEY and CDR2 as SVGAGI. Trimming shortened V by 3 bases and J by 2 bases, and 11 bases separated the two germline ends. The CDR3 contains 15 residues. CDR3 amino acids: CASSYVQRAYNEQFF. The CDR3, as DNA: TGTGCCAGCAGTTATGTCCAGAGGGCCTACAATGAGCAGTTCTTC.

This clonotype came up a few times. The V call is TRBV7-9, the J call TRBJ1-6; no clear D. Germline CDR1 is SEHNR and CDR2 is FQNEAQ (reference sequence). The CDR3 consists of 16 residues. Deletions cut 2 bases from V and 3 bases from J, with 11 bases between. In DNA, the CDR3 is TGTGCCAGCAGCTTATGGTACAACGGCTATAATTCACCCCTCCACTTT. Translation gives CASSLWYNGYNSPLHF.

This clonotype has a count of ten or more. The chain carries TRBV12-3 or TRBV12-4 and TRBJ2-5; maybe TRBD2 (6 bases). The CDR3 has 13 residues. Trimming took 3 bases from V and 4 from J, leaving 9 bases between them. The CDR3, as DNA: TGTGCCAGCAGTTTCGGGGGAGGAGAGACCCAGTACTTC. Translating it yields CASSFGGGETQYF.

This clonotype was recorded many times. V is TRBV6-2 or TRBV6-3 and J is TRBJ2-7; D gene unclear. The CDR3 contains 13 residues. Germline V gene sequence: CDR1 MNHEY, CDR2 SVGEGT. The ends were cut back, 5 bases at V and 3 bases at J, with 11 bases in the middle. CDR3 sequence reads: CASSESRNYEQYF. CDR3 nucleotides: TGTGCCAGCAGTGAAAGTAGGAACTACGAGCAGTACTTC.

Many counts were recorded for this clonotype. The chain couples TRBV29-1 to TRBJ2-5, with 7 nucleotides matching TRBD2. The V and J ends lost 6 bases and 2 bases, in that order; junction bases with no gene match: 6. The CDR3 length is 13 residues. Germline V gene data show CDR1 as SQVTM and CDR2 as ANQGSEA. This chain's CDR3 is CSVRRGGQETQYF. In nucleotides, the CDR3 is TGCAGCGTGCGGCGGGGAGGGCAAGAGACCCAGTACTTC. The variable domain in full, with the rest retrieved from reference TRBV29-1 and TRBJ2-5, is SAVISQKPSRDICQRGTSLTIQCQVDSQVTMMFWYRQQPGQSLTLIATANQGSEATYESGFVIDKFPISRPNLTFSTLTVSNMSPEDSSIYLCSVRRGGQETQYFGPGTRLLVL.

There are many counts of this clonotype. The chain carries TRBV6-1 and TRBJ1-1, with D possibly TRBD1 on 5 matching bases. V gave up 7 bases and J gave up 5 bases, with 11 bases separating them. The CDR3 loop spans 12 amino acids. Germline V gene lookup returns CDR1 MNHNS and CDR2 SASEGT. The CDR3 bases are TGTGCCAGCAAGGGACTAGGGACTGAAGCTTTCTTT. Its protein is CASKGLGTEAFF.

This chain joins TRBV20-1 and TRBJ2-7; TRBD1 matches at 8 bases. Trimming cost V 6 bases and J 9 bases; bases outside gene matches: 10. The CDR3 runs to 12 residues. Germline V gene lookup returns CDR1 DFQATT and CDR2 SNEGSKA (reference sequence). The CDR3 loop is CSATDREAVQYF. In DNA form, the CDR3 reads TGCAGTGCGACGGACAGGGAGGCAGTGCAGTACTTC.

V is TRBV7-2 and J is TRBJ2-7; D may be TRBD2 (6 bases). The germline V and J ends were trimmed by 8 bases and 6 bases, with 14 bases remaining between them. The length of the CDR3 is 12 residues. The V gene's germline CDR1 is SGHTA and CDR2 FQGNSA. The CDR3 region is CASHGGVSEQYF. CDR3 nucleotide sequence: TGTGCCAGCCACGGCGGGGTCTCCGAGCAGTACTTC.

Many counts were recorded for this clonotype. The chain has TRBV5-1 and TRBJ1-1; D is uncertain. Germline lookup yields CDR1 SGHRS and CDR2 YFSETQ. The germline V and J ends were trimmed by 4 bases and 3 bases, with 16 bases remaining between them. This CDR3 has 15 amino acids. CDR3 DNA sequence: TGCGCCAGCAGCGAGGGAATCGGAGCTGACACTGAAGCTTTCTTT. It translates to CASSEGIGADTEAFF. The variable domain in full, with the rest retrieved from reference TRBV5-1 and TRBJ1-1, is KAGVTQTPRYLIKTRGQQVTLSCSPISGHRSVSWYQQTPGQGLQFLFEYFSETQRNKGNFPGRFSGRQFSNSRSEMNVSTLELGDSALYLCASSEGIGADTEAFFGQGTRLTVV.